This TCR beta chain comes out of a study of T cell responses to AZD1222 COVID-19 vaccine. Profiled with immunoSEQ multiplex PCR; TCRdb holds only in-frame clones, not every one. The table has 100,000 to 120,000 clones, roughly 89% seen once; the top ten hold approximately 45%. In regard to this clone: Its antigen is unidentified.

Second-dose intervals near 4 or 12 weeks were combined. Trimming removed 7 bases at V and 5 bases at J, with 15 bases between. The CDR3 has 13 amino acids. Germline-derived CDR1 and CDR2 are MNHEY and SMNVEV (reference sequence). Findings of the study overall: Seropositivity was recorded at baseline in only 6 or 7 AZD1222 recipients. Repertoire sampling occurred only after the peak T cell response.

This material consisted of peripheral blood, taken 28 days after the second AZD1222 dose. The receptor's source is an adult who received the AZD1222 COVID-19 vaccine. V gene TRBV27 combines with J gene TRBJ2-7; tentatively, D is TRBD1 or TRBD2 (5 bases each). CDR3 region: CASIRGGTHEQYF. CDR3 sequence (DNA): TGTGCCAGCATCCGTGGGGGTACCCACGAGCAGTACTTC.